These T cell receptor beta chains were read from a single sample in a study of blood T cell repertoires in COVID-19. Profiling relied on immunoSEQ multiplex PCR, and the TCRdb table lists in-frame clones only, not all of them. The repertoire holds fewer than 250,000 clones, with approximately 84% as singletons. Sequencing was carried out using peripheral blood. These receptors were taken from a woman in her sixties or seventies with active or convalescent COVID-19. CDR3s include the opening cysteine and the closing phenylalanine or tryptophan. D genes are given only for firm matches.

CDR3	length	D	V
CASSNRGQESPLHF	14	TRBD1	TRBV3-1/TRBV3-2
CASSSHSMNTEAFF	14	.	TRBV7-3
CASSPTLDRGSEQYF	15	TRBD1	TRBV18
CASSPKPSGFTGELFF	16	TRBD2	TRBV18
CASSHSSGLYNEQFF	15	TRBD2	TRBV18
CASSQTSGRYNEQFF	15	TRBD2	TRBV4-1
CASSPTGQGNTIYF	14	.	TRBV5-1
CASGRDSKGAEAFF	14	TRBD1	TRBV6-5
CASSVGAEPGDTGELFF	17	.	TRBV9
CSVALSGNKGEQFF	14	TRBD2	TRBV29-1
CASSRDRSGYEQYF	14	TRBD1	TRBV5-1
CASEGGVGDEQFF	13	.	TRBV9
CASSLDNPFNTEAFF	15	.	TRBV7-6
CASRLGRTQYF	11	.	TRBV6-5
CASSARDKENIQYF	14	.	TRBV19
CASSLTRGAEQYF	13	.	TRBV7-2
CASFPSGRYHEQYF	14	TRBD2	TRBV7-2
CASFWQGHILWLYRYF	16	.	TRBV27
CASRERQVFILAKNIQYF	18	.	TRBV6-1
CASSLPTRYLNEQYF	15	.	TRBV28
CASSRSGRGNEQFF	14	TRBD2	TRBV5-1
CASSYTGLAGVYNEQFF	17	TRBD2	TRBV5-1
CASSLTPRSDTQYF	14	.	TRBV27
CASSVAATSGAYYEQYF	17	TRBD2	TRBV9
CASSQVGGGSTDTQYF	16	.	TRBV4-2
CASSLLDSHEQYF	13	.	TRBV7-2
CASSRVLAGRSVGEQFF	17	TRBD2	TRBV7-6
CASSATGYSYEQYF	14	.	TRBV3-1/TRBV3-2
CASSVVEETQYF	12	.	TRBV9
CASSPSGTGQLGNTGELFF	19	.	TRBV6-6
CASSTGVYSPLHF	13	TRBD1	TRBV28
CASSHLGAGITYNEQFF	17	TRBD2	TRBV11-2